The next 9 T cell receptor beta chains were all read from a single sample in a study of blood T cell repertoires in COVID-19. Sequencing used immunoSEQ multiplex PCR; TCRdb keeps in-frame clones, though not all of them. The sample gives 45,000 to 50,000 clones, approximately 87% of which show up once; about a tenth is in the top ten. The sequenced sample consisted of peripheral blood. These receptor sequences come from a human donor in a cohort sampled during active COVID-19.

This rearrangement joins TRBV2 to TRBJ1-2, with D hard to call. CDR3 size: 9 residues. CDR1 SNHLY and CDR2 FYNNEI come from the germline V gene. V was cut by 8 bases and J by 7 bases, with 5 bases left in between. In DNA form, the CDR3 reads TGTGCCAGCGCAGGTGGCTACACCTTC. Encoded protein: CASAGGYTF. The complete variable domain, with remaining parts taken from reference TRBV2 and TRBJ1-2, reads EPEVTQTPSHQVTQMGQEVILRCVPISNHLYFYWYRQILGQKVEFLVSFYNNEISEKSEIFDDQFSVERPDGSNFTLKIRSTKLEDSAMYFCASAGGYTFGSGTRLTVV.

In this sample, this clone turned up once. The genes are TRBV29-1 and TRBJ1-1; a possible D gene is TRBD1 (6 bases). The CDR3 is made up of 13 amino acids. V lost 4 bases and J lost 1, with 10 bases in between. The germline CDR1 and CDR2 sequences are SQVTM and ANQGSEA. The chain's CDR3 is CSVVRTANTEAFF. The CDR3 DNA sequence: TGCAGCGTTGTGCGGACAGCGAACACTGAAGCTTTCTTT.

The chain has TRBV25-1 and TRBJ1-5; D is ambiguous. In germline, CDR1 is MGHDK, CDR2 SYGVNS. This CDR3 is built from 12 residues. Trimming pared 8 bases from V and 3 bases from J, leaving 8 bases between. This CDR3 reads CASGSSNQPQHF. The CDR3 nucleotides are TGTGCCAGCGGGAGTTCCAATCAGCCCCAGCATTTT.

The CDR3 protein is CSVVHRDYQETQYF. The CDR3 coding sequence is TGCAGCGTTGTGCACCGGGACTATCAAGAGACCCAGTACTTC. The J gene is TRBJ2-5, the V gene TRBV29-1; 7 bases line up with TRBD2. The germline V gene has CDR1 SQVTM and CDR2 ANQGSEA. J was trimmed by 2 bases and V by 4 bases; bases with no gene match: 7. The CDR3 covers 14 residues.

The chain is built from TRBV20-1 and TRBJ2-7, with 10 bases matching TRBD2. The length of the CDR3 is 13 residues. V gave up 6 bases and J gave up 1 base; unmatched junction bases: 3. CDR1 is DFQATT, CDR2 SNEGSKA, per germline (reference sequence). CDR3 sequence: CSASSGGSYEQYF. CDR3 bases: TGCAGTGCAAGTAGCGGGGGGTCCTACGAGCAGTACTTC.

The table lists this clone with a count of one. The chain has TRBV5-4 and TRBJ1-1; tentatively, D is TRBD1 (5 bases). Between the trimmed V and J ends, which lost 5 bases and 3 bases, there was a span of 11 bases. Germline V gene sequence: CDR1 SGHNT, CDR2 YYREEE (reference sequence). The CDR3 is made up of 13 amino acids. Here the CDR3 DNA reads TGTGCCAGCAGGATGGGGGGGGACACTGAAGCTTTCTTT. It encodes CASRMGGDTEAFF. The full variable domain, rest sourced from reference TRBV5-4 and TRBJ1-1, is ETGVTQSPTHLIKTRGQQVTLRCSSQSGHNTVSWYQQALGQGPQFIFQYYREEENGRGNFPPRFSGLQFPNYSSELNVNALELDDSALYLCASRMGGDTEAFFGQGTRLTVV.

The chain is built from TRBV29-1 and TRBJ1-1, with unresolved D. The CDR3 spans 12 residues. The germline V gene encodes CDR1 SQVTM and CDR2 ANQGSEA. Trimming stripped 6 bases from V and 9 bases from J, with 17 bases between. CDR3: CSVASGREKAFF. Written as DNA, the CDR3 is TGCAGCGTCGCCTCCGGACGGGAAAAAGCTTTCTTT.

The table lists this clone with a count of one. V gene TRBV12-3 or TRBV12-4 combines with J gene TRBJ1-2; D ambiguous. V was trimmed by 3 bases and J by 5 bases, leaving 7 bases between them. The CDR3 has 12 residues. The CDR3 nucleotides are TGTGCCAGCAGTTTTCGCGTATATGGCTACACCTTC. The encoded protein is CASSFRVYGYTF.

This clone is medium-sized in the sample. The chain joins TRBV5-8 to TRBJ1-2; D is uncertain. With 2 bases removed from V and 3 bases from J, the gap between germline ends came to 17 bases. The germline V gene has CDR1 SGHTS and CDR2 YDEGEE. This CDR3 is 16 amino acids long. CDR3 in DNA: TGTGCCAGCAGCTTCGGGGTCTACGGGCGGGACTATGGCTACACCTTC. Translating it yields CASSFGVYGRDYGYTF.